Presented here are 9 T cell receptor beta chains from one specimen sequenced in a study of blood T cell repertoires in COVID-19. Libraries were prepared by immunoSEQ multiplex PCR; TCRdb keeps only in-frame clonotypes and omits some of them. Of 90,000 or so clones detected, about two thirds appear once; the ten largest clones hold 14%. Sequencing was carried out using peripheral blood. The receptor source for this set is an elderly woman with acute or convalescent COVID-19.

CDR3: CASSLTRGGSSSYEQYF. The CDR3 coding sequence is TGTGCCAGCAGCTTAACTCGGGGGGGATCGAGCTCCTACGAGCAGTACTTC. The rearrangement links TRBV7-2 to TRBJ2-7; 8 bases map to TRBD2. From germline, CDR1 is SGHTA and CDR2 FQGNSA. The ends lost 2 bases at V and 0 bases at J; junction bases unmatched: 9. This CDR3 comprises 17 residues. Looking up the rest from reference TRBV7-2 and TRBJ2-7 gives the full variable domain: GAGVSQSPSNKVTEKGKDVELRCDPISGHTALYWYRQSLGQGLEFLIYFQGNSAPDKSGLPSDRFSAERTGGSVSTLTIQRTQQEDSAVYLCASSLTRGGSSSYEQYFGPGTRLTVT.

This clone appeared a few times. This chain connects TRBV4-1 to TRBJ1-1; TRBD1 aligns across 7 bases. With 1 base clipped from V and 11 bases from J, the junction kept 13 bases outside the gene matches. The germline V gene has CDR1 MGHRA and CDR2 YSYEKL. The CDR3 length is 15 residues. Written as DNA, the CDR3 is TGCGCCAGCAGCCAAGCCGATGAAGGGGGCTGGGGGGCTTTCTTT. It encodes CASSQADEGGWGAFF.

The rearrangement links TRBV5-6 to TRBJ1-5; TRBD1 agrees at 7 bases. The CDR3 length is 15 residues. CDR1 SGHDT and CDR2 YYEEEE come from the germline V gene. The trim removed 0 bases at V and 7 bases at J, leaving 7 bases unmatched. In DNA, the CDR3 is TGTGCCAGCAGCTTGGGGGGACAGCTCGCCCAGCCCCAGCATTTT. This sequence encodes CASSLGGQLAQPQHF.

The chain combines TRBV4-2 with TRBJ1-2, with unresolved D. The ends were cut back, 1 base at V and 5 bases at J, with 14 bases in the middle. This CDR3 has 15 residues. Germline CDR1 LGHNA, CDR2 YNFKEQ. CDR3: CASSQGRAGNYGYTF. The CDR3 bases are TGTGCCAGCAGCCAAGGGAGGGCGGGGAATTATGGCTACACCTTC.

The V and J genes are TRBV2 and TRBJ2-5; 8 nucleotides match TRBD2. Germline V CDR1 and CDR2: SNHLY, FYNNEI. This CDR3 spans 15 amino acids. V trimming: 5 bases; J trimming: 7 bases; junction bases outside the gene matches: 12. The CDR3 nucleotides read TGTGCCAGCAGTCCTGGAGGAGCGGGGGCCCGGACCCAGTACTTC. This sequence encodes CASSPGGAGARTQYF.

As concerns this clone: Just one base apart from a much larger clone, this may be a read error. This sequence joins TRBV7-2 and TRBJ1-2; maybe TRBD1 (5 bases). The germline V gene has CDR1 SGHTA and CDR2 FQGNSA. The CDR3 is 14 amino acids. The CDR3 region has the DNA TGTGCCAGCAGCAGGGCAGGGCCCAACTATGACTACACCTTC. Amino acids: CASSRAGPNYDYTF.

The DNA of the CDR3 is TGCGCCAGCTTACCCGGGACAGGGGGCCGGCTTGGCACAGATACGCAGTATTTT. Protein: CASLPGTGGRLGTDTQYF. The chain employs TRBV10-1 and TRBJ2-3; TRBD1 aligns across 12 bases. V shed 8 bases and J 1 base; nucleotides not matched to a gene: 13. The CDR3 spans 18 residues. CDR1 is WNHNN, CDR2 SYGVQD, per germline (reference sequence).

The V call is TRBV12-3 or TRBV12-4, the J call TRBJ2-7; TRBD2 might be the D (6 bases). Trimming removed 2 bases from V and 4 bases from J, with 9 bases in between. CDR3 length: 13 residues. The CDR3 DNA follows: TGTGCCAGCAGTTTAAACGGGGGTTACGAGCAGTACTTC. The encoded protein is CASSLNGGYEQYF.

V usage is TRBV7-2 and J usage is TRBJ1-6, with TRBD1 as a possible D gene (6 bases). Deletions cut 5 bases from V and 0 bases from J, with 14 bases between. The CDR3 is 17 residues long. Germline V lookup: CDR1 SGHTA, CDR2 FQGNSA. CDR3 in amino acids: CASSITGLGSYNSPLHF. CDR3 DNA: TGTGCCAGCAGCATAACAGGGTTAGGCTCCTATAATTCACCCCTCCACTTT.